This TCR beta chain derives from a study of cytomegalovirus exposure and HLA in healthy donors. With 60 Vbeta and 13 Jbeta primers, the PCR was carried out. The assay was immunoSEQ multiplex PCR, and TCRdb's table has in-frame clones only and misses some. The data contain about 160,000 clones, 60% to 85% of them singletons. Findings and limits, study-wide: As confirmed in vitro, three CMV-associated chains were specific for CMV antigens. Some V segments, TRBV6-2 and TRBV6-3 among them, were indistinguishable and were therefore excluded.

A note on this clone: The antigen remains undetermined.

The V segment lost 5 bases and the J segment 4 bases; nucleotides outside the gene matches: 13. CDR1 is SQVTM, CDR2 ANQGSEA, per germline. The CDR3 consists of 16 residues. The receptor's source is a male donor in good health and CMV-seropositive. Sequencing was done on a sample of PBMCs. The chain carries TRBV29-1 and TRBJ1-1; 10 nucleotides agree with TRBD1. The CDR3 DNA sequence: TGCAGCGTTAGTATCGGGACAGGGGTTTTTCGCACTGAAGCTTTCTTT. It is translated as CSVSIGTGVFRTEAFF.